This T cell receptor beta chain was identified during a study of T cells after yellow fever vaccination (dated by TCRdb to between 2019 and 2020). Turning to the overall study: Libraries from fractions with low cell numbers were prepared with the SMART-Seq v4 Ultra Low Input RNA kit. Two healthy male donors, one aged 18 to 30 and one aged 30 to 40 years, made up the cohort. Bulk PBMC replicates and cell subsets were isolated from blood drawn at multiple timepoints before and after both primary and secondary immunization. To follow T-cell clones before and after primary and booster YFV17D yellow fever vaccination, bulk TCR alpha and beta repertoires were sequenced over time.

The treatment or condition label for this specimen denotes: live attenuated yellow fever vaccine strain. At every blood-draw timepoint, two biological replicates of bulk PBMCs were collected. A standard Ficoll-Paque protocol was used to isolate PBMCs from peripheral blood. TriZol was used to extract RNA from bulk PBMCs, from CD4 and CD8 fractions, and from dextramer-positive and dextramer-negative fractions. TCR cDNA was made using 5'RACE template switching, a step that added a universal primer site and unique molecular identifiers. cDNA synthesis was primed from both the TCR alpha and TCR beta constant segments. Libraries were amplified in two PCR steps, with sample barcodes and sequencing adapters added in the second step. Sequencing of the libraries was done on either Illumina HiSeq 2500 (2x100 bp) or NovaSeq (2x150 bp). In the authors' own workflow: Demultiplexing of reads and collapsing into UMI consensus sequences were performed with MIGEC, and V(D)J alignment was carried out with MiXCR. Clonotypes responding to the vaccine were identified with edgeR on replicate PBMC samples, with the criteria of FDR below 0.01 and a log2 fold change above 5 up to day 15. CD4 or CD8 identity was assigned to each bulk clonotype according to whether the clonotype was present at higher abundance in the sequenced CD4 repertoire or the sequenced CD8 repertoire. TCRdb reran the public reads through fastp at Q25 and MiXCR, keeping productive beta chains. Each CDR3 protein gets just one entry, which takes the most common genes and DNA from the rows behind it. In this record, the V and J calls reflect TCRdb's handling and not the investigators' own analysis. The sample table holds around 500,000 distinct CDR3 sequences, of which 20% to 25% were seen once. About a sixth of the sample belongs to the ten largest clones.

Ends trimmed: V by 5 bases, J by 5 bases; bases unmatched to a gene: 0. Inclusive of the bounding cysteine and phenylalanine, the CDR3 is 12 residues long. The read is trimmed to its CDR3 DNA, 36 bases read in frame from base 1. CDR1 and CDR2, looked up from the germline V gene, are LGHNT and FRNRAP. A remark on this clonotype: Its recognized antigen is unknown. Per-nucleotide qualities are absent, and no much larger clonotype sits a single base away.

Results and caveats for the whole study, not just this receptor: The secondary T-cell response was found to be weaker but faster than the primary response, with a peak reached on day 5 rather than on day 15. Because abundant contaminating clonotypes from the bulk population could be contained in FACS-sorted repertoires, computational filtering was required. Because only a couple of donors were included in the study, the extent to which the findings can be generalized is limited. After the booster, most of the clones that had expanded following primary vaccination were detected again (roughly 97% of CD4 and 80% to 90% of CD8), which suggests that memory was broadly maintained. A small fraction of clonotypes appeared in both the CD4 and CD8 compartments, likely as a result of convergent recombination.

The material was PBMCs, obtained around 3 weeks after the first yellow fever vaccination. The source of this sequence is a man between 18 and 29 years old who received the YFV17D yellow fever vaccine. The chain links TRBV12-5 with TRBJ2-1, with 7 junctional bases fitting TRBD1. For the CDR3, the sequence is CASGQGDNEQFF. The DNA reads TGTGCTAGTGGTCAGGGGGACAATGAGCAGTTCTTC.